Listed below are T cell receptor beta chains from one sample, sequenced in a study of early T cells in non-severe SARS-CoV-2 infection. TCRdb reprocessed the 5' RACE reads with MiXCR, giving one entry per CDR3 protein. The sample has about 36,000 distinct CDR3 sequences; around 5% are singletons. Sequences were obtained from whole blood. The receptors derive from an adult who was a healthcare worker with PCR-confirmed SARS-CoV-2 infection or an uninfected control (not recorded which). Each CDR3 is given with its conserved first and last residue. A D gene is named only where the DNA matches it firmly. Some rows mark clone size as missing; the rest say once, few, many or name a class of expanded clone.

j_call | clone_size | v_call | d_call | cdr3_nt | cdr3_aa
TRBJ2-2 | many | TRBV5-1 | TRBD2 | TGCGCCAGCAGCTTGGCGACTAGCAACACCGGGGAGCTGTTTTTT | CASSLATSNTGELFF
TRBJ1-1 | many | TRBV10-1 | . | TGCGCCAGCAGCACAGCCGGGACGGTGAACACTGAAGCTTTCTTT | CASSTAGTVNTEAFF
TRBJ2-7 | many | TRBV10-3 | . | TGTGCCATCCGGGACCCGCGTGGGGGCGAGCAGTACTTC | CAIRDPRGGEQYF
TRBJ2-1 | many | TRBV29-1 | TRBD2 | TGCAGCGTTGAAGAGGCGGCGGGGGGCCCGGATCAGTTCTTC | CSVEEAAGGPDQFF
TRBJ2-1 | . | TRBV27 | TRBD2 | TGTGCCAGCATGTCCCTTCGAATGAAGGGGAGGGCCAGTAAAGATGAGCAGTTCTTC | CASMSLRMKGRASKDEQFF
TRBJ2-7 | many | TRBV7-2 | . | TGTGCCAGCAGCTCCGGTAACGAGCAGTACTTC | CASSSGNEQYF
TRBJ2-3 | many | TRBV11-2 | TRBD2 | TGTGCCAGCAGCTTAGGCGGGGGGCCCCGAGGAGATACGCAGTATTTT | CASSLGGGPRGDTQYF
TRBJ2-3 | . | TRBV10-2 | TRBD2 | TGCGCCAGCAGTAGGCAGACTAGCGGACTCACAGATACGCAGTATTTT | CASSRQTSGLTDTQYF
TRBJ2-7 | . | TRBV21-1 | . | TGTGCCAGCAGCAAAAAACGACTAGCGGGAGGGCCAGACGAGCAGTACTTC | CASSKKRLAGGPDEQYF
TRBJ2-3 | many | TRBV15 | . | TGTGCCACCAGCAGAGAGTCGGCGGACTCACGGACAGATACGCAGTATTTT | CATSRESADSRTDTQYF